The 5 T cell receptor beta chains given below trace back to one sample, sequenced in a study of vaccination and CD4 T cells after COVID-19. This sample's treatment: roughly ten-day PBMC culture with coronavirus spike peptide pools or control peptides (ViraFEST assay). These receptors have no identified antigens. Oncomine TCR Beta short-read sequencing was applied to DNA from cultured CD4+ T cells. Each CDR3 protein gets one entry after TCRdb re-called the PCR reads with MiXCR. The data show 12,000 to 15,000 distinct CDR3 sequences, about 35% seen once. Material for sequencing was cultured CD4+ T cells from blood. All receptors come from a human donor with COVID-19.

V gene TRBV6-4 combines with J gene TRBJ2-2; possible D gene TRBD2, 6 bases. CDR3 length: 15 residues. Germline V gives CDR1 MRHNA, CDR2 SNTAGT. The ends were cut back, 5 bases at V and 6 bases at J, with 16 bases in the middle. The CDR3 DNA sequence: TGTGCCAGCAGTCCCGCGGGGATTTTGGCCGGGGAGCTGTTTTTT. This encodes CASSPAGILAGELFF.

V and J are TRBV28 and TRBJ1-1; 7 bases align to TRBD1. V was pared by 8 bases and J by 1 base, with 10 bases of the junction left unmatched. The CDR3 covers 15 residues. The V gene's germline CDR1 is MDHEN and CDR2 SYDVKM. CDR3 bases: TGTGCCAGCCGACCCCCAAACAGGGGGAACACTGAAGCTTTCTTT. This gives the protein CASRPPNRGNTEAFF.

This clonotype rates as medium-sized. The V gene is TRBV20-1, the J gene TRBJ1-5, with TRBD1 identical over 12 bases. Germline V gene lookup returns CDR1 DFQATT and CDR2 SNEGSKA (reference sequence). With V trimmed by 0 bases and J by 1 base, 10 bases remained unmatched. There are 19 residues in the CDR3. The CDR3 DNA reads TGCAGTGCTAGAGATCCTCGGGACAGGGGGCGGAAGAGCAATCAGCCCCAGCATTTT. Protein: CSARDPRDRGRKSNQPQHF.

This clonotype was recorded only once. This chain uses TRBV5-4 with TRBJ1-5, with D uncertain. The ends were cut back, 2 bases at V and 3 bases at J, with 6 bases in the middle. CDR1 is SGHNT, CDR2 YYREEE, per germline (reference sequence). The CDR3 has 13 amino acids. CDR3 sequence: CASSFDTNQPQHF. The DNA of the CDR3 is TGTGCCAGCAGCTTCGACACCAATCAGCCCCAGCATTTT.

This clonotype came up a few times. The chain links TRBV28 to TRBJ2-7; the D is unclear. This CDR3 is 11 amino acids long. Trimming shortened V by 5 bases and J by 4 bases, and 6 bases separated the two germline ends. The V gene's germline CDR1 is MDHEN and CDR2 SYDVKM. Here the CDR3 reads CASSLKYEQYF. CDR3 coding DNA: TGTGCCAGCAGTCTCAAATACGAGCAGTACTTC.